This passage covers 8 T cell receptor beta chains from one sample sequenced in a study of cytomegalovirus exposure and HLA in healthy donors. Use of 60 Vbeta and 13 Jbeta primers characterized the PCR. Libraries were prepared by immunoSEQ multiplex PCR; TCRdb keeps only in-frame clonotypes and omits some of them. The sample shows roughly 200,000 clones, about 86% of them seen only once. Sequences were obtained from PBMCs. These receptors all come from a man in his forties or fifties in good health and CMV-seropositive.

This clone appeared once. V usage is TRBV29-1 and J usage is TRBJ1-4, with D unresolved. Trimming stripped 7 bases from V and 7 bases from J, with 16 bases between. Germline V gene sequence: CDR1 SQVTM, CDR2 ANQGSEA. The CDR3 is 13 amino acids. The DNA for the CDR3 is TGCAGCGGCCGCACAGCAGCCCCTGAAAAACTGTTTTTT. Translating gives CSGRTAAPEKLFF.

This chain links TRBV30 with TRBJ2-5; tentative D call: TRBD2 (7 bases). Germline V gene sequence: CDR1 GTSNPN, CDR2 SVGIG (reference sequence). Deletions cut 0 bases from V and 7 bases from J, with 15 bases between. The CDR3 sequence is 14 residues long. The DNA for the CDR3 is TGTGCCTGGAGTGTTGAGGGGGGGATGTGGACCCAGTACTTC. This sequence encodes CAWSVEGGMWTQYF.

V is TRBV27 and J is TRBJ2-1, with 7 positions matching TRBD2. Germline loops: CDR1 MNHEY, CDR2 SMNVEV (reference sequence). The CDR3 extends over 16 amino acids. J gave up 1 base and V 4 bases, and 7 bases lay outside the gene matches. CDR3 loop: CASSWGAGLSYNEQFF. In nucleotides, the CDR3 is TGTGCCAGCAGTTGGGGCGCGGGACTATCCTACAATGAGCAGTTCTTC.

This chain links TRBV5-1 with TRBJ1-1; 8 bases are shared with TRBD1. The germline V gene encodes CDR1 SGHRS and CDR2 YFSETQ. Trimming removed 0 bases from V and 10 bases from J; junction bases left unmatched: 14. The CDR3 runs 16 residues. The chain's CDR3 is CASSLGYRDRFISAFF. The CDR3 DNA reads TGCGCCAGCAGCTTGGGATACCGGGACAGGTTTATCTCAGCTTTCTTT.

This clone was detected once. This sequence joins TRBV7-3 and TRBJ2-1; 7 positions agree with TRBD2. CDR3 length: 15 amino acids. V trimming: 5 bases; J trimming: 2 bases; junction bases outside the gene matches: 6. The germline V gene has CDR1 SGHTA and CDR2 FQGTGA. The CDR3 loop is CASSPSGRTYNEQFF. CDR3 DNA sequence: TGTGCCAGCAGCCCTAGCGGCCGCACCTACAATGAGCAGTTCTTC.

The rearrangement links TRBV9 to TRBJ2-5; D perhaps matches TRBD2 (6 bases). V dropped 1 base and J dropped 1 base, with 8 bases sitting between them. The CDR3 loop spans 14 amino acids. Germline V gene sequence: CDR1 SGDLS, CDR2 YYNGEE. CDR3 region: CASSVMGGQETQYF. The CDR3 coding sequence is TGTGCCAGCAGCGTAATGGGGGGCCAAGAGACCCAGTACTTC.

In its sample, this clone was seen a few times. The V call is TRBV5-4, the J call TRBJ1-1, with a possible D match to TRBD1 (5 bases). V shed 4 bases and J shed 2 bases, with 9 bases lying between them. CDR3 size: 13 residues. Germline CDR1 SGHNT, CDR2 YYREEE (reference sequence). Here the CDR3 reads CASSLDSNTEAFF. The CDR3 nucleotides are TGTGCCAGCAGCCTCGACAGTAACACTGAAGCTTTCTTT.

This clone was picked up one time. The chain is built from TRBV5-1 and TRBJ2-3; 9 positions agree with TRBD2. CDR1 and CDR2 from the germline V gene are SGHRS and YFSETQ. The CDR3 spans 14 residues. J was trimmed by 4 bases and V by 3 bases; bases with no gene match: 3. The CDR3 DNA follows: TGCGCCAGCAGCTCGGCGGGAGGGCCAGATACGCAGTATTTT. This gives the protein CASSSAGGPDTQYF.